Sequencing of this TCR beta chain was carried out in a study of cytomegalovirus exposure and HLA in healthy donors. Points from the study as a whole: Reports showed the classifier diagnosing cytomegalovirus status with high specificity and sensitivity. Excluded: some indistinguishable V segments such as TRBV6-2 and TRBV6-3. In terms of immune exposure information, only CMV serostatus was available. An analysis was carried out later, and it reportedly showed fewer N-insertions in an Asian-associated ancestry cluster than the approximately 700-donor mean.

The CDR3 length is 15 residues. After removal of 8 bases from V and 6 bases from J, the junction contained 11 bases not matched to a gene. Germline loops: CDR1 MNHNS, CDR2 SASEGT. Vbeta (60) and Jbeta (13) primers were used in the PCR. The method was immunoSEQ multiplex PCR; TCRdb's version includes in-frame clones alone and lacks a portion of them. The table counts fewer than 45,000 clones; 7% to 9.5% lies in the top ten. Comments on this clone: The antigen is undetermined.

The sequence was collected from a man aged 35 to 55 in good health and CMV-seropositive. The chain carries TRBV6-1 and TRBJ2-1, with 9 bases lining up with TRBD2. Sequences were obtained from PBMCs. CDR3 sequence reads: CASGGALAGSNEQFF. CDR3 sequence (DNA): TGTGCCAGCGGGGGGGCACTAGCGGGTAGCAATGAGCAGTTCTTC.